Presented here are 29 T cell receptor beta chains from one specimen sequenced in a study of the immune and genomic landscape of osteosarcoma. The method was immunoSEQ multiplex PCR; TCRdb's version includes in-frame clones alone and lacks a portion of them. Of 1,000 to 1,500 clones listed, 60% to 75% were seen once; the top ten hold more than 8%. The sequencing input was primary tumor tissue from the femur. The receptor set was obtained from a man aged 30-40 years with osteosarcoma.

The V gene is TRBV6-1, the J gene TRBJ2-1, with D possibly matching TRBD2 (7 bases). The CDR3 sequence is 15 residues long. The germline V and J ends were trimmed by 7 bases and 6 bases, with 19 bases remaining between them. CDR1 is MNHNS, CDR2 SASEGT, per germline. CDR3 sequence: CASNRGDKPRNEQFF. CDR3 coding DNA: TGTGCCAGCAACCGGGGGGACAAACCTCGCAATGAGCAGTTCTTC.

This chain connects TRBV10-3 to TRBJ2-1, with unresolved D. Germline V lookup: CDR1 ENHRY, CDR2 SYGVKD. V lost 0 bases, J lost 4 bases, and 13 bases lay in between. CDR3 size: 16 residues. The CDR3 DNA is TGTGCCATCAGTGAGTCTTCCAGCGACGGTTACAATGAGCAGTTCTTC. Translating gives CAISESSSDGYNEQFF.

The CDR3 nucleotides read TGCGCCAGCAGCTTGGACCGTGCAGGGGTCACTGAAGCTTTCTTT. Protein: CASSLDRAGVTEAFF. The V call is TRBV5-1, the J call TRBJ1-1; perhaps TRBD1 as D (6 bases). The CDR3 is 15 residues long. The germline gives CDR1 SGHRS, CDR2 YFSETQ. V was clipped by 0 bases and J by 4 bases, with 13 bases between them.

The genes are TRBV29-1 and TRBJ1-6, with 9 bases that match TRBD1. V lost 4 bases and J lost 9; bases outside the gene matches: 4. Germline V gives CDR1 SQVTM, CDR2 ANQGSEA. This CDR3 is built from 13 residues. The chain's CDR3 is CSVGTGEGSPLHF. As DNA, the CDR3 is TGCAGCGTTGGGACAGGGGAAGGTTCACCCCTCCACTTT.

V and J are TRBV6-1 and TRBJ1-1; D remains ambiguous. The ends were cut back, 4 bases at V and 8 bases at J, with 14 bases in the middle. CDR3 length equals 13 residues. The V gene's germline CDR1 is MNHNS and CDR2 SASEGT. DNA for the CDR3: TGTGCCAGCAGTGTATCCCTTAGACCCGAAGCTTTCTTT. Translated: CASSVSLRPEAFF.

The rearrangement uses TRBV2 and TRBJ2-5; D might be TRBD2 (6 bases). This CDR3 has 14 residues. The germline V and J ends were trimmed by 2 bases and 5 bases, with 12 bases remaining between them. Germline CDR1 reads SNHLY; CDR2 reads FYNNEI. The CDR3 bases are TGTGCCAGCAGTGAATTTTTTGCGGGGGAGACCCAGTACTTC. Encoded protein: CASSEFFAGETQYF.

This clone was seen only once. V gene TRBV6-1 combines with J gene TRBJ1-2; a weak D match, TRBD1 (6 bases). Germline CDR1 and CDR2: MNHNS and SASEGT. This CDR3 is built from 13 residues. Trimming pared 2 bases from V and 8 bases from J, leaving 12 bases between. CDR3 nucleotide sequence: TGTGCCAGCAGTGAACAGGGGCCGGGAGGCTACACCTTC. Protein product: CASSEQGPGGYTF.

This clone has only a few counts. The CDR3 loop is CAWSVRASNQPQHF. The CDR3 DNA is TGTGCCTGGAGTGTACGGGCTAGCAATCAGCCCCAGCATTTT. The V and J genes are TRBV30 and TRBJ1-5; D call uncertain. The CDR3 runs 14 residues. Germline lookup yields CDR1 GTSNPN and CDR2 SVGIG (reference sequence). The V end lost 0 bases, the J end lost 0 bases, and 6 bases lay between the germline ends.

This clone has just one count. This chain uses TRBV6-1 with TRBJ2-5; D is unclear. There are 11 residues in the CDR3. The germline V and J ends were trimmed by 6 bases and 7 bases, with 9 bases remaining between them. Per germline, CDR1 MNHNS and CDR2 SASEGT. Written as DNA, the CDR3 is TGTGCCAGCAGAGGCTCCGGGACCCAGTACTTC. Translation: CASRGSGTQYF.

This clone was counted between two and nine times. The chain uses TRBV7-9 and TRBJ2-1; 7 bases map to TRBD1. J gave up 7 bases and V 6 bases, and 9 bases lay outside the gene matches. This CDR3 region has 14 residues. Germline V lookup: CDR1 SEHNR, CDR2 FQNEAQ (reference sequence). The CDR3, as DNA: TGTGCCAGCAGGGTTGGGACAGCTGAAAATGAGCAGTTCTTC. The encoded protein is CASRVGTAENEQFF.

J is TRBJ2-3 and V is TRBV11-2; possibly TRBD1 or TRBD2 for D (5 bases each). The germline V gene encodes CDR1 SGHAT and CDR2 FQNNGV. This CDR3 is 16 amino acids long. Deletions cut 5 bases from V and 0 bases from J, with 15 bases between. CDR3 sequence reads: CASSHQPGPSTDTQYF. The CDR3 DNA reads TGTGCCAGCAGCCACCAGCCGGGGCCTAGCACAGATACGCAGTATTTT.

The chain combines TRBV28 with TRBJ2-5, with 8 bases aligning to TRBD1. The CDR3 consists of 16 residues. J gave up 4 bases and V 5 bases, and 12 bases lay outside the gene matches. Germline V gene sequence: CDR1 MDHEN, CDR2 SYDVKM. DNA for the CDR3: TGTGCCAGCAGTCACAGGGGGAGAGCGTTGTCAGAGACCCAGTACTTC. Translating it yields CASSHRGRALSETQYF.

The chain employs TRBV7-9 and TRBJ2-3; TRBD2 is a possible D gene (6 bases). This CDR3 is 14 amino acids long. Germline lookup yields CDR1 SEHNR and CDR2 FQNEAQ (reference sequence). Trimming cost V 9 bases and J 5 bases, with 18 bases left between them. Here the CDR3 DNA reads TGTGCCAGTGTAAGGGACTCTCAAAAAGATACGCAGTATTTT. Its protein product is CASVRDSQKDTQYF.

The J gene is TRBJ2-2, the V gene TRBV7-8; 7 bases map to TRBD2. The germline V gene encodes CDR1 SGHVS and CDR2 FQNEAQ. The CDR3 contains 18 residues. Trimming at V came to 6 bases and at J to 3 bases, leaving 16 bases not matched to a gene. The CDR3 spells CASSDGRLGDVDTGELFF. In nucleotides, the CDR3 is TGTGCCAGCAGTGACGGGAGGTTAGGAGACGTCGACACCGGGGAGCTGTTTTTT.

This clone is a singleton in its sample. The chain recombines TRBV7-9 with TRBJ2-3; 7 bases align to TRBD1. Looked up from germline, CDR1 is SEHNR and CDR2 is FQNEAQ (reference sequence). This CDR3 is built from 16 residues. V was clipped by 2 bases and J by 0 bases; unmatched bases: 5. The CDR3 loop is CASSLRTGKSTDTQYF. The CDR3 nucleotides read TGTGCCAGCAGCTTACGGACAGGAAAGAGCACAGATACGCAGTATTTT.

The rearrangement uses TRBV13 and TRBJ2-3; a weak D match, TRBD1 (6 bases). The V end lost 6 bases, the J end lost 6 bases, and 16 bases lay between the germline ends. The CDR3 length is 14 residues. Looked up from germline, CDR1 is PRHDT and CDR2 is FYEKMQ (reference sequence). The DNA for the CDR3 is TGTGCCAGCAGAAAACAGGGCTCGCTGGATACGCAGTATTTT. This gives the protein CASRKQGSLDTQYF.

V gene TRBV30 combines with J gene TRBJ1-1, with TRBD1 matching over 12 bases. The CDR3 has 12 amino acids. CDR1 and CDR2 from the germline V gene are GTSNPN and SVGIG (reference sequence). CDR3 in amino acids: CVGGQGATEAFF. As DNA, the CDR3 is TGTGTGGGGGGACAGGGGGCAACTGAAGCTTTCTTT.

The gene calls are TRBV5-5 and TRBJ1-6; unclear D gene. V dropped 1 base and J dropped 6 bases, with 14 bases sitting between them. CDR3 size: 16 residues. Germline lookup yields CDR1 SGHKS and CDR2 YYEKEE (reference sequence). DNA of the CDR3: TGTGCCAGCAGCTTGCGGGTGGCAGGTTCTAATTCACCCCTCCACTTT. Amino acids: CASSLRVAGSNSPLHF. The full variable domain, with the rest looked up from reference TRBV5-5 and TRBJ1-6, is DAGVTQSPTHLIKTRGQQVTLRCSPISGHKSVSWYQQVLGQGPQFIFQYYEKEERGRGNFPDRFSARQFPNYSSELNVNALLLGDSALYLCASSLRVAGSNSPLHFGNGTRLTVT.

The chain employs TRBV25-1 and TRBJ1-1; D is uncertain. This CDR3 has 14 amino acids. Germline CDR1 reads MGHDK; CDR2 reads SYGVNS. The V end was cut by 3 bases, the J end by 4 bases, with 12 bases between. CDR3 coding DNA: TGTGCCAGCAGTGACTCTGTCGGGAGCACTGAAGCTTTCTTT. Its protein is CASSDSVGSTEAFF.

This clone was seen only once. The V gene is TRBV28, the J gene TRBJ2-3; D is ambiguous. Looked up from germline, CDR1 is MDHEN and CDR2 is SYDVKM. V lost 3 bases and J lost 3, with 10 bases in between. The length of the CDR3 is 14 residues. The CDR3 is CASSFLLGTDTQYF. The CDR3 region has the DNA TGTGCCAGCAGTTTTCTGTTGGGAACAGATACGCAGTATTTT.

The genes are TRBV10-3 and TRBJ1-1, with a weak D call TRBD1 (6 bases). CDR1 ENHRY and CDR2 SYGVKD come from the germline V gene. V lost 6 bases and J 9 bases, leaving 20 bases between the germline ends. The CDR3 is 14 amino acids. Written as DNA, the CDR3 is TGTGCCATCAGCTCTGGGGGACAACCCGGGCAAGCTTTCTTT. Its translation: CAISSGGQPGQAFF.

This clone was observed a handful of times. The chain carries TRBV6-1 and TRBJ2-2; TRBD2 matches 9 bases. Per germline, CDR1 MNHNS and CDR2 SASEGT. The junction had 7 bases not matched to a gene; V was cut back by 10 bases and J by 1 base. There are 15 residues in the CDR3. The chain's CDR3 is CATQGGGGNTGELFF. CDR3 coding DNA: TGTGCCACCCAAGGCGGGGGGGGGAACACCGGGGAGCTGTTTTTT.

On this clone itself: The same CDR3 arises from other DNA sequences in this sample as well. The gene calls are TRBV9 and TRBJ1-3, with D perhaps TRBD1 (5 bases). The CDR3 is 13 amino acids. V was pared by 0 bases and J by 4 bases, with 5 bases between. Looked up from germline, CDR1 is SGDLS and CDR2 is YYNGEE. The CDR3 bases are TGTGCCAGCAGCGTAGAGGGGGGAAACACCATATATTTT. Its translation is CASSVEGGNTIYF.

The gene calls are TRBV7-2 and TRBJ2-7, with a weak D call TRBD1 (6 bases). Trimming pared 6 bases from V and 0 bases from J, leaving 15 bases between. This CDR3 spans 15 amino acids. Germline V gene data show CDR1 as SGHTA and CDR2 as FQGNSA. The CDR3: CASSFGGSASYEQYF. CDR3 coding DNA: TGTGCCAGCAGTTTTGGGGGCTCGGCCTCCTACGAGCAGTACTTC.

The J gene is TRBJ2-6, the V gene TRBV30; D ambiguous. CDR3 length equals 13 residues. V was pared by 2 bases and J by 0 bases, with 2 bases between. The germline V gene has CDR1 GTSNPN and CDR2 SVGIG (reference sequence). DNA for the CDR3: TGTGCCTGGAGTTCCTCTGGGGCCAACGTCCTGACTTTC. This translates into CAWSSSGANVLTF.

The CDR3 protein is CASSLGVTGGGETQYF. CDR3 bases: TGTGCCAGCAGCTTGGGTGTAACAGGGGGCGGAGAGACCCAGTACTTC. This chain connects TRBV5-8 to TRBJ2-5; 9 bases agree with TRBD1. Per the germline V gene, CDR1 is SGHTS and CDR2 is YDEGEE. V dropped 0 bases and J dropped 4; count of bases not matched to a gene: 7. This CDR3 is 16 amino acids long.

The V call is TRBV2, the J call TRBJ1-4; the match to TRBD1 covers 7 bases. Germline V gene lookup returns CDR1 SNHLY and CDR2 FYNNEI. The CDR3 length is 12 residues. The V segment lost 8 bases and the J segment 7 bases; nucleotides outside the gene matches: 4. The CDR3 loop reads CASRPGGEKLFF. Written as DNA, the CDR3 is TGTGCCAGCCGTCCAGGGGGTGAAAAACTGTTTTTT.

The V gene is TRBV7-2, the J gene TRBJ2-7; 12 bases align to TRBD2. The germline V gene has CDR1 SGHTA and CDR2 FQGNSA. The CDR3 is 14 residues long. The V segment lost 4 bases and the J segment 2 bases; nucleotides outside the gene matches: 0. The chain's CDR3 is CASSWTSGAYEQYV. The CDR3 DNA reads as TGTGCCAGCAGCTGGACTAGCGGGGCCTACGAGCAGTACGTC.

V is TRBV7-8 and J is TRBJ1-1; TRBD1 matches at 7 bases. The germline V gene has CDR1 SGHVS and CDR2 FQNEAQ. The CDR3 totals 19 residues. Losses at the gene ends were 5 bases for V and 0 bases for J; bases not matched to a gene: 18. CDR3 amino acids: CASSHPRDRDEYMNTEAFF. In DNA form, the CDR3 reads TGTGCCAGCAGCCACCCCCGTGACAGGGACGAATACATGAACACTGAAGCTTTCTTT.